This T cell receptor (beta chain) was sequenced during a study of metastatic and nonmetastatic thyroid tumors. Study at large: Repertoires from blood and tumor or nodule tissue of malignant and benign thyroid patients were compared. Whole-study findings and limits: Reportedly, malignant thyroid tumors had significantly higher TCR beta diversity than benign nodules, in blood and tumor.

CDR1 and CDR2 from the germline V gene are SGHDT and YYEEEE. This CDR3 region has 13 residues. The J segment lost 5 bases and the V segment lost 3 bases, leaving 1 base of the junction unmatched. No patient received treatment before thyroid surgery. Source study methods: Built for papillary thyroid cancer, a distant-metastasis classifier drew on CDR3 differences across clinicopathological groups. TCRdb re-analyzed the PCR reads using MiXCR. The V and J calls and clone size are TCRdb's, not the authors'. The table has some 1,900 clones, roughly 9.8% seen once. The sample holds many counts of this clone. Antigen: not known.

The V and J genes are TRBV5-6 and TRBJ1-2; 10 bases are a match to TRBD1. Sequencing was done on a sample of tumor tissue. The clonotype was recovered from a female donor with papillary thyroid cancer or a benign thyroid nodule (not recorded which). Some clones in this sample may be carry-over from other donors' samples. The CDR3 spells CASSWGQGYGYTF. The CDR3 DNA sequence: TGTGCCAGCAGCTGGGGACAGGGGTATGGCTACACCTTC.